This T cell receptor beta chain emerged from a study of Tregs in tolerant kidney transplant recipients. For this clone: Its antigen remains unknown.

Germline V lookup: CDR1 MNHEY, CDR2 SMNVEV (reference sequence). The trim removed 2 bases at V and 2 bases at J, leaving 14 bases unmatched. This CDR3 region has 18 residues. Profiled with immunoSEQ multiplex PCR; TCRdb holds only in-frame clones, not every one. The table has 20,000 or so clones, about 71% seen once. This receptor was taken from a human donor in good health. What was sequenced was Tregs from blood cultured with allogeneic cells. This rearrangement joins TRBV27 to TRBJ2-7; 8 positions agree with TRBD2. The DNA for the CDR3 is TGTGCCAGCAGTTTAAAAAATAGAGCGGGGGTTCTCCCCTACGAGCAGTACTTC. Amino acid sequence: CASSLKNRAGVLPYEQYF.